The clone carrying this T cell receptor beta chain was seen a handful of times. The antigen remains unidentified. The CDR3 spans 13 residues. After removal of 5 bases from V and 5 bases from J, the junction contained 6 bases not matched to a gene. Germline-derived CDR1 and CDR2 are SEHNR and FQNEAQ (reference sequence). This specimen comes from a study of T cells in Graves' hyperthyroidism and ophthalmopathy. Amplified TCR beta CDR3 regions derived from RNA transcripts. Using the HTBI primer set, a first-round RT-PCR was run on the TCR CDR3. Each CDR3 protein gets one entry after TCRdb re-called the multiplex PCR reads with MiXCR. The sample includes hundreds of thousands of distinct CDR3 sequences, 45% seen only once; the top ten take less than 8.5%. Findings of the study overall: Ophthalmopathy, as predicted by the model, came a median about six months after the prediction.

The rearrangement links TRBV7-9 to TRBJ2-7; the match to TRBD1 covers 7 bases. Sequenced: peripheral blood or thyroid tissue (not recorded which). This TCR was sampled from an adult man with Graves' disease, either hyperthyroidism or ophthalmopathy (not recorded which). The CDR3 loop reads CASSQTGYHEQYF. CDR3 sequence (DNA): TGTGCCAGCAGCCAGACAGGGTACCACGAGCAGTACTTC.